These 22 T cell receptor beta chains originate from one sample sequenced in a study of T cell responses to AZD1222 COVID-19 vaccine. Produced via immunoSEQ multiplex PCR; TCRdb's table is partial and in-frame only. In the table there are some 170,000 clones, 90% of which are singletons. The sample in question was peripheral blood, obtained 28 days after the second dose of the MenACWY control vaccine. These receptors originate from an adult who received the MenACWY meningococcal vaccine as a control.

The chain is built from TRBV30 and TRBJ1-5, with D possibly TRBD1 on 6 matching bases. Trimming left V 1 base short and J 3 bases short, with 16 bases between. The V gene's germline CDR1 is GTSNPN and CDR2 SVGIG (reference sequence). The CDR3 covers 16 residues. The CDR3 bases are TGTGCCTGGAGTGGTGGAGTAGGGGACAACAATCAGCCCCAGCATTTT. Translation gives CAWSGGVGDNNQPQHF.

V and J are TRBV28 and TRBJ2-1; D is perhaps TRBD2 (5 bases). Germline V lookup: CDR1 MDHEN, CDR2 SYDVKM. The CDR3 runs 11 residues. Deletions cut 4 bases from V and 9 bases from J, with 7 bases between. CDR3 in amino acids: CASSYEGEQFF. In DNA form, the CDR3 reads TGTGCCAGCAGTTATGAGGGTGAGCAGTTCTTC.

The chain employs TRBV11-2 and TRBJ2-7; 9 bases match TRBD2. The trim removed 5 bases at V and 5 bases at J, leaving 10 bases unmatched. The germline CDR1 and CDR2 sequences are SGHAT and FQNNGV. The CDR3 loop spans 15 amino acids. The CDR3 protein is CASSISGSLRNEQYF. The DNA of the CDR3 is TGTGCCAGCAGCATTAGCGGGAGCCTACGGAACGAGCAGTACTTC.

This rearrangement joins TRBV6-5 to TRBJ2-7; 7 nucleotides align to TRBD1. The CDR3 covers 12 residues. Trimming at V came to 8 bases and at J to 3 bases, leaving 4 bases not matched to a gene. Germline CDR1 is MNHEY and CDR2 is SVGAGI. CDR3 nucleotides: TGTGCCAGCCGGGACAGATACTACGAGCAGTACTTC. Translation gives CASRDRYYEQYF.

The CDR3 DNA reads as TGTGCCAGCAGCTTGTCTGCGGGGGGAGAGACCCAGTACTTC. It translates to CASSLSAGGETQYF. V gene TRBV7-9 combines with J gene TRBJ2-5; 8 nucleotides line up with TRBD2. The CDR3 contains 14 residues. V lost 3 bases, J lost 4 bases, and 4 bases stayed unmatched. Germline V gives CDR1 SEHNR, CDR2 FQNEAQ (reference sequence).

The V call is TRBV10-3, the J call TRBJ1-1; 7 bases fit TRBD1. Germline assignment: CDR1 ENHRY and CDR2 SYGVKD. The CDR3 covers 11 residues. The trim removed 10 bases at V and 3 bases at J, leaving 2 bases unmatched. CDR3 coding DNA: TGTGCCACACAGGGGTACACTGAAGCTTTCTTT. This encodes CATQGYTEAFF.

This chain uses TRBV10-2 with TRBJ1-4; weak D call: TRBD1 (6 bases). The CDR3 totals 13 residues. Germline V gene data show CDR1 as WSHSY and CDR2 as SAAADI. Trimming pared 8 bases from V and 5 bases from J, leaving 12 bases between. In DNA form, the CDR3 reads TGCGCCAGCGCACAAGACAGGAATGAAAAACTGTTTTTT. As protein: CASAQDRNEKLFF.

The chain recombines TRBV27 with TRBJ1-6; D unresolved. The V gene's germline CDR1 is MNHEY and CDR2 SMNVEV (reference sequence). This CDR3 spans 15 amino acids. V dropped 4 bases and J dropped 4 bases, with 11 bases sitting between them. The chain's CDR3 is CASSWEGVYNSPLHF. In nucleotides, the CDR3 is TGTGCCAGCAGTTGGGAGGGAGTTTATAATTCACCCCTCCACTTT.

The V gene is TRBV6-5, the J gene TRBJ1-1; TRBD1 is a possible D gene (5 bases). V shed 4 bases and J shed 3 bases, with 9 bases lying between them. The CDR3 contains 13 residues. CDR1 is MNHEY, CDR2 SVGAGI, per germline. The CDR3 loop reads CASSLTGDTEAFF. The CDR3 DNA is TGTGCCAGCAGTTTAACAGGAGACACTGAAGCTTTCTTT.

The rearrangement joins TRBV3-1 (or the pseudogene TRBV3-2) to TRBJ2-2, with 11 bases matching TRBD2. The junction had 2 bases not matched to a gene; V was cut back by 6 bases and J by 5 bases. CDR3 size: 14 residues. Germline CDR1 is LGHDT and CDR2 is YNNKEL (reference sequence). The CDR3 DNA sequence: TGTGCCAGCAGTCTAGCGGGAGGAACCGGGGAGCTGTTTTTT. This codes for CASSLAGGTGELFF.

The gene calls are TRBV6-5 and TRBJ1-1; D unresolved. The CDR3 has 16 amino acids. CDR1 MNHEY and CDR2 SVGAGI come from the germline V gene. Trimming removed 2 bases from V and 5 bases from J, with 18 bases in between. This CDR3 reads CASSYPPGGYETEAFF. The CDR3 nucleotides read TGTGCCAGCAGTTACCCCCCTGGAGGGTATGAGACTGAAGCTTTCTTT.

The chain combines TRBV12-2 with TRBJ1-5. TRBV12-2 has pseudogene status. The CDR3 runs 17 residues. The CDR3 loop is CASRLAFGRWYNQPQHF. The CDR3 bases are TGTGCAAGTCGCTTAGCATTCGGACGGTGGTACAATCAGCCCCAGCATTTT.

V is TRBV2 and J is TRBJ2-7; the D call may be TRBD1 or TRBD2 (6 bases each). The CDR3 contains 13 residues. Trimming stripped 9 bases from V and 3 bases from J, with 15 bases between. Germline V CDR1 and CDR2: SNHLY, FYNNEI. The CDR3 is CARTTGTLYEQYF. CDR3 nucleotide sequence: TGTGCCAGGACAACAGGGACTCTCTACGAGCAGTACTTC.

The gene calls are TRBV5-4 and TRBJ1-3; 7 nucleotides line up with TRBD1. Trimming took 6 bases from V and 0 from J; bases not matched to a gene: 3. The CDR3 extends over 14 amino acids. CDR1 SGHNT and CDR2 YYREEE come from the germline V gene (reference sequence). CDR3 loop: CASNHRGSGNTIYF. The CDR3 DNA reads TGTGCCAGCAACCACAGGGGCTCTGGAAACACCATATATTTT.

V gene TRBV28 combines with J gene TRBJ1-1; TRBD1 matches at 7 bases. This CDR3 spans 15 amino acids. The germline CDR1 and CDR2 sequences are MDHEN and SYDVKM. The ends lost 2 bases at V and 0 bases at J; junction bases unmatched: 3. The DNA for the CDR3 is TGTGCCAGCAGTTTACTGGGACAGATGAACACTGAAGCTTTCTTT. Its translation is CASSLLGQMNTEAFF.

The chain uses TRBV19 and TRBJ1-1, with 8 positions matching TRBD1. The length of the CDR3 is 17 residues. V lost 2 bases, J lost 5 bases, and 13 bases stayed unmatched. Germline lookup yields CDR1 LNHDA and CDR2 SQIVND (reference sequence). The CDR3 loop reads CASSIRQITGGLTEAFF. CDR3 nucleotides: TGTGCCAGTAGTATAAGACAGATTACAGGGGGTTTGACTGAAGCTTTCTTT.

CDR3 DNA: TGCGCCAGCAGCCAAGATGCCGTGGGGGTCGGCTATGGCTACACCTTC. It is translated as CASSQDAVGVGYGYTF. The chain employs TRBV4-1 and TRBJ1-2; maybe TRBD1 (5 bases). CDR3 length: 16 residues. Germline lookup yields CDR1 MGHRA and CDR2 YSYEKL. Trimming pared 0 bases from V and 4 bases from J, leaving 15 bases between.

This chain's CDR3 is CASSVVGSGSKDTQYF. In DNA, the CDR3 is TGTGCCAGCAGCGTGGTAGGTAGCGGGAGTAAAGATACGCAGTATTTT. J is TRBJ2-3 and V is TRBV9; 9 bases agree with TRBD2. In germline, CDR1 is SGDLS, CDR2 YYNGEE. J gave up 5 bases and V 2 bases, and 9 bases lay outside the gene matches. CDR3 size: 16 residues.

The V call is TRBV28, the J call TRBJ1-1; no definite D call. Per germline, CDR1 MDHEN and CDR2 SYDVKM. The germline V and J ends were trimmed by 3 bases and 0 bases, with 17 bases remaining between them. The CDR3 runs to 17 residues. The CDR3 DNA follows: TGTGCCAGCAGTTTTGGACGGTTTCCGGGCTTGAACACTGAAGCTTTCTTT. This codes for CASSFGRFPGLNTEAFF.

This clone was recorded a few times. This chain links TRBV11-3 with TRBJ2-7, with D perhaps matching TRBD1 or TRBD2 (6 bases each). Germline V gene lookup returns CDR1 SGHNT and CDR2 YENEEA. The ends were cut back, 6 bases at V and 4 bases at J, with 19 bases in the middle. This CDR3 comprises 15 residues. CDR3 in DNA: TGTGCCAGCAGTTTAAGGGAGGCCAGGGGATACGAGCAGTACTTC. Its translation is CASSLREARGYEQYF.

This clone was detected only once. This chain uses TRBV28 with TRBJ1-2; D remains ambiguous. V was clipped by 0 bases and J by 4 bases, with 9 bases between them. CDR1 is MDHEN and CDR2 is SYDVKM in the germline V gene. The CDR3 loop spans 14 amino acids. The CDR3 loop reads CASSLWVGSYGYTF. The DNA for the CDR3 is TGTGCCAGCAGTTTATGGGTTGGGAGCTATGGCTACACCTTC.

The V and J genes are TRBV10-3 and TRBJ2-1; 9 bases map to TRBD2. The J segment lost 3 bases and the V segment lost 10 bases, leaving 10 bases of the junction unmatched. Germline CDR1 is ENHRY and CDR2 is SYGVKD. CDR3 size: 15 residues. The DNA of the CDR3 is TGTGCCACCCGGACGACTAGCGGCCGCTACAATGAGCAGTTCTTC. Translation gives CATRTTSGRYNEQFF.